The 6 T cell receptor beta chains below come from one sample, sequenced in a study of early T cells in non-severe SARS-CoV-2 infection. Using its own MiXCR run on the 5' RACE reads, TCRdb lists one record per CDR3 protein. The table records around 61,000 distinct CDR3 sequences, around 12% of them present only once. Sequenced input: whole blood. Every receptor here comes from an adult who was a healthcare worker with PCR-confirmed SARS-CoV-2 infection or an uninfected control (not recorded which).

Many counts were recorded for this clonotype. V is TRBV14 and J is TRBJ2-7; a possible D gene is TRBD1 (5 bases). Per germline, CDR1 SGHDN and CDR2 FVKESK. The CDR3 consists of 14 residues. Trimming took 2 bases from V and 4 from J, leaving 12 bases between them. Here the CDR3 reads CASSQFLGVYEQYF. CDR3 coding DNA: TGTGCCAGCAGCCAATTTCTAGGGGTATACGAGCAGTACTTC.

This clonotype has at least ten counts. CDR3 region: CASGIGTEYGYTF. The CDR3 DNA reads as TGTGCTAGTGGTATTGGGACAGAATATGGCTACACCTTC. The rearrangement links TRBV12-5 to TRBJ1-2; TRBD1 aligns across 7 bases. V was pared by 5 bases and J by 5 bases, with 5 bases of the junction left unmatched. CDR1 is LGHNT, CDR2 FRNRAP, per germline. The CDR3 runs 13 residues.

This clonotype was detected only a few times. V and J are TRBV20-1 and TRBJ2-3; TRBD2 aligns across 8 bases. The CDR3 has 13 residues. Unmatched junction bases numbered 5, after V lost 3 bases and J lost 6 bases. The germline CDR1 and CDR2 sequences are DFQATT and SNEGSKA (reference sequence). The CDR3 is CSASRAGADTQYF. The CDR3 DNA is TGCAGTGCTAGTAGAGCGGGGGCCGATACGCAGTATTTT.

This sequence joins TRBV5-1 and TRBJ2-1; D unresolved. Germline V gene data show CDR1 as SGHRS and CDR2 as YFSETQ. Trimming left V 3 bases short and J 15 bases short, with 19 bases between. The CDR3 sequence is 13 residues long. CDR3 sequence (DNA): TGCGCCAGCAGCTCGTTCCCAGCCAACTCCCCGTTCTTC. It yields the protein CASSSFPANSPFF.

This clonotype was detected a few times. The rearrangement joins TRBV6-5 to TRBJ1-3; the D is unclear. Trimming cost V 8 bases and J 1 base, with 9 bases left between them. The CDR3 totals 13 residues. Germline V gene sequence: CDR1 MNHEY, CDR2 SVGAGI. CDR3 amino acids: CASWRESGNTIYF. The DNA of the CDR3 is TGTGCCAGCTGGAGGGAGTCTGGAAACACCATATATTTT.

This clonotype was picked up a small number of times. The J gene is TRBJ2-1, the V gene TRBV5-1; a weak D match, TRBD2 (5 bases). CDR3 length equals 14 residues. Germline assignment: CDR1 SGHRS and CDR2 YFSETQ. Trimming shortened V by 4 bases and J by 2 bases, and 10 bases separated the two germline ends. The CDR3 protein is CASSQGGAYNEQFF. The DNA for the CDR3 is TGCGCCAGCAGCCAAGGAGGCGCCTACAATGAGCAGTTCTTC.